Shown below are 11 T cell receptor beta chains from a single sample sequenced in a study of T cells in Graves' hyperthyroidism and ophthalmopathy. Template material for amplifying TCR beta CDR3 regions consisted of RNA transcripts. RT-PCR in the first round (using the HTBI primer set) targeted the TCR CDR3. A single record per CDR3 protein comes from TCRdb applying MiXCR to the multiplex PCR reads. The sample contains approximately 600,000 distinct CDR3 sequences, about 14% of which appear only once. Sequenced: blood. These receptors came from a woman aged 25 to 39 with Graves' hyperthyroidism that later progressed to Graves' ophthalmopathy.

This clonotype was seen repeatedly, ten times or more. V usage is TRBV12-3 or TRBV12-4 and J usage is TRBJ2-7; D might be TRBD1 or TRBD2, each matching 5 bases. V was trimmed by 6 bases and J by 4 bases, leaving 16 bases between them. The CDR3 spans 14 residues. CDR3 DNA sequence: TGTGCCAGCAGCTCCGGGACGTGGACTTACGAGCAGTACTTC. Translation: CASSSGTWTYEQYF.

This clonotype was seen many times. The gene calls are TRBV19 and TRBJ1-4; weak D call: TRBD1 (6 bases). The CDR3 extends over 17 amino acids. The V end was cut by 5 bases, the J end by 0 bases, with 16 bases between. Germline loops: CDR1 LNHDA, CDR2 SQIVND (reference sequence). Written as DNA, the CDR3 is TGTGCCAGTAGTGCCCCTGGACAGCCTACAACTAATGAAAAACTGTTTTTT. Encoded protein: CASSAPGQPTTNEKLFF.

This clonotype showed up many times. The genes are TRBV20-1 and TRBJ2-5, with 10 bases lining up with TRBD2. Unmatched junction bases numbered 14, after V lost 6 bases and J lost 7 bases. CDR3 length: 15 residues. Germline-derived CDR1 and CDR2 are DFQATT and SNEGSKA (reference sequence). The DNA of the CDR3 is TGCAGTGCCAATACCTTCGGACTAGCGGATGGGACCCAGTACTTC. Amino acids: CSANTFGLADGTQYF.

A remark on this clonotype: Possible read error: a much larger clone is one base away. The rearrangement links TRBV11-1 to TRBJ2-1; 10 nucleotides align to TRBD2. The CDR3 has 15 amino acids. The germline V gene has CDR1 SGHAT and CDR2 FQDESV (reference sequence). Here the CDR3 reads CASSLAGDPYNEQFF. DNA of the CDR3: TGTGCCAGCAGCCTAGCGGGAGACCCCTACAATGAGCAGTTCTTC.

J is TRBJ2-1 and V is TRBV6-5; a possible D gene is TRBD2 (6 bases). This CDR3 region has 16 residues. V gave up 1 base and J gave up 6 bases, with 16 bases separating them. Germline CDR1 MNHEY, CDR2 SVGAGI. The CDR3 DNA reads as TGTGCCAGCAGTTACTTAGGGCGGGACGGGGGCAATGAGCAGTTCTTC. Amino acids: CASSYLGRDGGNEQFF.

This clonotype appeared many times. The V call is TRBV4-1, the J call TRBJ2-5; 12 positions match TRBD1. Germline V gene data show CDR1 as MGHRA and CDR2 as YSYEKL. There are 16 residues in the CDR3. V was pared by 2 bases and J by 5 bases, with 6 bases of the junction left unmatched. CDR3 coding DNA: TGCGCCAGCAGCCAACCGGGACAGGGGGCCTTGGAGACCCAGTACTTC. It specifies CASSQPGQGALETQYF.

This clonotype was picked up many times. The germline gene is not matched at one end of the junction; a read error may be the cause. The J gene is TRBJ2-7, the V gene TRBV20-1, with no clear D. CDR1 and CDR2 (germline): DFQATT, SNEGSKA (reference sequence). The length of the CDR3 is 13 residues. As DNA, the CDR3 is TGCAGTGCTCGAGACGGCTCCTCCTACGAGCAGTACTTC. This gives the protein CSARDGSSYEQYF.

This clonotype was found many times. The genes are TRBV7-2 and TRBJ2-5, with D tentatively TRBD1 (6 bases). The CDR3 sequence is 17 residues long. In germline, CDR1 is SGHTA, CDR2 FQGNSA. V was clipped by 0 bases and J by 6 bases, with 20 bases between them. The CDR3 spells CASSLAGGVMGRQTQYF. As DNA, the CDR3 is TGTGCCAGCAGCTTAGCTGGGGGCGTGATGGGACGGCAGACCCAGTACTTC.

This clonotype was detected ten times or more. V usage is TRBV29-1 and J usage is TRBJ1-1; D remains unclear. The germline CDR1 and CDR2 sequences are SQVTM and ANQGSEA. This CDR3 has 13 residues. V was pared by 5 bases and J by 0 bases, with 10 bases between. CDR3 DNA: TGCAGCGTTCGCGGCACCTTGAACACTGAAGCTTTCTTT. Amino acid sequence: CSVRGTLNTEAFF.

This clonotype appeared many times. The CDR3 region has the DNA TGTGCCAGCAGTTTAAGGGTTGCGGGACAGGGGTTAGATACGCAGTATTTT. It is translated as CASSLRVAGQGLDTQYF. The chain has TRBV28 and TRBJ2-3; 10 bases fit TRBD1. The CDR3 runs to 17 residues. Germline CDR1 reads MDHEN; CDR2 reads SYDVKM. Trimming removed 2 bases from V and 5 bases from J; junction bases left unmatched: 10.

This clonotype was detected ten times or more. This rearrangement joins TRBV24-1 to TRBJ1-5, with D possibly TRBD1 on 6 matching bases. The CDR3 spans 15 residues. V was trimmed by 6 bases and J by 4 bases, leaving 15 bases between them. Germline CDR1 and CDR2: KGHDR and SFDVKD. For the CDR3, the DNA is TGTGCCACCAGTTTTACGGACAGAATAAATCAGCCCCAGCATTTT. Protein sequence: CATSFTDRINQPQHF.